This T cell receptor (beta chain) appears in the sequencing data of a study of PD-1 blockade in classical Hodgkin lymphoma. The study, taken as a whole, reports: According to reports, newly diagnosed patients had lower baseline TCR diversity than healthy donors, and relapsed/refractory patients had lower baseline TCR diversity still. Initiation of nivolumab under 1 year after ASCT led to exclusion of patients. Compared with baseline, CD4+ but not CD8+ TCR diversity had risen significantly by C4D1.

Every one of the patients relapsed after autologous stem cell transplantation (brentuximab vedotin exposure was variable). Patients' outcomes at their best amounted to complete response, partial response or progressive disease. Method: immunoSEQ multiplex PCR; TCRdb's copy keeps in-frame clones and lacks some. This table holds 40,000 to 50,000 clones, around 80% found once. In the case of this clone: The antigen is unknown.

Germline assignment: CDR1 SGHTS and CDR2 YDEGEE. The CDR3 spans 14 residues. Trimming shortened V by 0 bases and J by 8 bases, and 12 bases separated the two germline ends. The chain joins TRBV5-8 to TRBJ2-4; D possibly matches TRBD1 or TRBD2 (7 bases each). This TCR derives from a human donor with classical Hodgkin lymphoma. The sequenced sample was peripheral blood mononuclear cells (PBMCs), obtained at baseline. CDR3 protein: CASSLGQGGDIQYF. CDR3 nucleotide sequence: TGTGCCAGCAGCTTGGGACAGGGAGGGGACATTCAGTACTTC. Filled out from reference TRBV5-8 and TRBJ2-4, the complete variable domain reads EAGVTQSPTHLIKTRGQQATLRCSPISGHTSVYWYQQALGLGLQFLLWYDEGEERNRGNFPPRFSGRQFPNYSSELNVNALELEDSALYLCASSLGQGGDIQYFGAGTRLSVL.